The entry that follows covers one T cell receptor (beta chain) sequence. This sample is drawn from a study of control samples from healthy donors and cancer patients. This CDR3 region has 14 residues. Germline CDR1 reads MNHEY; CDR2 reads SMNVEV (reference sequence). V was clipped by 4 bases and J by 2 bases, with 9 bases between them. Method: immunoSEQ multiplex PCR; TCRdb's copy keeps in-frame clones and lacks some. Of 90,000 to 100,000 clones listed, approximately 81% are singletons. The origin of this receptor is a woman in her twenties or thirties in good health. The V and J genes are TRBV27 and TRBJ1-5; D not resolved. The source material was blood. Here the CDR3 DNA reads TGTGCCAGCAGTTACGGGGTTGGCAATCAGCCCCAGCATTTT. It encodes CASSYGVGNQPQHF.